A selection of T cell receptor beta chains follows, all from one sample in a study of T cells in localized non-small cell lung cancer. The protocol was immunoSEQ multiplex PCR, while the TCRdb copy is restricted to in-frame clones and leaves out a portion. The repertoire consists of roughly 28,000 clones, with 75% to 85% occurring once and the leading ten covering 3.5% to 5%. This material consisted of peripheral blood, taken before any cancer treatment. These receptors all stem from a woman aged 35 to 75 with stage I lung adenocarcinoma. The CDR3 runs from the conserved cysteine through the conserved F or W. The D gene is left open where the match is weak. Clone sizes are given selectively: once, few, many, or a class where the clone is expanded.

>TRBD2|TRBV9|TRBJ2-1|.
CASSAGVAGGTDEQFF
TGTGCCAGCAGCGCCGGCGTAGCGGGGGGAACCGATGAGCAGTTCTTC
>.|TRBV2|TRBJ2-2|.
CASSASGRAGELFF
TGTGCCAGCAGTGCCTCGGGACGGGCCGGGGAGCTGTTTTTT
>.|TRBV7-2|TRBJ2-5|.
CASSSQGGQETQYF
TGTGCCAGCAGCTCTCAGGGGGGGCAAGAGACCCAGTACTTC
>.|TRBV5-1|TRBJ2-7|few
CASSSGGDYEQYF
TGCGCCAGCAGCTCCGGCGGAGACTACGAGCAGTACTTC
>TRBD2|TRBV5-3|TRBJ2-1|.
CARSQRSGVIYNEQFF
TGTGCCAGAAGTCAGCGCAGCGGGGTTATCTACAATGAGCAGTTCTTC
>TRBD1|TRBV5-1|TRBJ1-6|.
CASSLRDRAGSPLHF
TGCGCCAGCAGCTTGAGGGACAGGGCGGGTTCACCCCTCCACTTT
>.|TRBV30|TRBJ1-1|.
CAWVPLGLFEAFF
TGTGCCTGGGTCCCGCTAGGGCTTTTTGAAGCTTTCTTT
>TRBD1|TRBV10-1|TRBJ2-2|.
CASSRQGSTGELFF
TGCGCCAGCAGTAGACAGGGGAGCACCGGGGAGCTGTTTTTT
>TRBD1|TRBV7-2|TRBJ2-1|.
CASRHRDRGQEQFF
TGTGCCAGCAGACACCGGGACAGGGGGCAAGAGCAGTTCTTC
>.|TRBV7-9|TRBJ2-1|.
CASSRSAVTSEQFF
TGTGCCAGCAGCCGCTCGGCTGTGACCAGTGAGCAGTTCTTC
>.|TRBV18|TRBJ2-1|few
CASSPPTGRNEQFF
TGTGCCAGCTCACCACCGACAGGCCGGAATGAGCAGTTCTTC
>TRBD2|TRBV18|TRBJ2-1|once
CASSPAGLAGGRLDEQFF
TGTGCCAGCTCTCCCGCGGGACTAGCGGGGGGGCGTTTGGATGAGCAGTTCTTC
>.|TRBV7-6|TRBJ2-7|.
CASSLQGGREQYF
TGTGCCAGCAGCTTACAGGGGGGGCGGGAGCAGTACTTC
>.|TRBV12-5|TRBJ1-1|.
CASELQNTEAFF
TGTGCTAGTGAGCTGCAGAACACTGAAGCTTTCTTT
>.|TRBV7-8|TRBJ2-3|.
CASSISPPTSADTDTQYF
TGTGCCAGCAGCATAAGCCCTCCAACTAGTGCCGACACAGATACGCAGTATTTT
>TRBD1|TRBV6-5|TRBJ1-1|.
CATHGTGGTEAFF
TGTGCCACCCACGGGACAGGGGGCACTGAAGCTTTCTTT
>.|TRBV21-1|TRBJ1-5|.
CASRLELATWHHQPQHF
TGTGCCAGCAGGCTAGAATTAGCTACATGGCATCATCAGCCCCAGCATTTT
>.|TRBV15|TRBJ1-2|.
CATSRDSSGYTF
TGTGCCACCAGCAGAGATAGTTCTGGCTACACCTTC
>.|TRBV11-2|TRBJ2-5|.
CASSLVRGSFGTQYF
TGTGCCAGCAGCTTAGTTCGGGGTAGTTTCGGGACCCAGTACTTC
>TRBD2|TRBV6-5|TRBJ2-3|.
CASSYRRGAGTDTQYF
TGTGCCAGCAGTTACCGGCGGGGGGCGGGCACAGATACGCAGTATTTT
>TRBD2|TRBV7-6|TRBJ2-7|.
CASSLDRGGGYEQYF
TGTGCCAGCAGCTTAGATCGCGGGGGAGGCTACGAGCAGTACTTC
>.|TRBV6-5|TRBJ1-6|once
CASSLAGVSPLHF
TGTGCCAGCAGCTTAGCAGGGGTCTCACCCCTCCACTTT
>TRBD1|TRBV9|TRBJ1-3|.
CASSERDRPNSGNTIYF
TGTGCCAGCAGCGAAAGGGACAGGCCGAACTCTGGAAACACCATATATTTT
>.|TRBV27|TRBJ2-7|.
CASSLRVSYEQYF
TGTGCCAGCAGTTTGAGGGTCTCCTACGAGCAGTACTTC
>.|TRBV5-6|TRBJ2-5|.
CASSFGPGEAQYF
TGTGCCAGCAGCTTTGGCCCGGGAGAGGCCCAGTACTTC
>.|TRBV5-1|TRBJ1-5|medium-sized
CASSLEGRPLEPQHF
TGCGCCAGCAGCTTGGAGGGGCGGCCACTCGAACCCCAGCATTTT
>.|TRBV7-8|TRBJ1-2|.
CASSLEGNGYTF
TGTGCCAGCAGCTTAGAGGGGAATGGCTACACCTTC
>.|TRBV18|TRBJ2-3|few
CASSPSFVGHGTDTQYF
TGTGCCAGCTCACCATCATTTGTGGGGCACGGCACAGATACGCAGTATTTT
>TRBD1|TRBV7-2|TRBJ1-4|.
CASSRTGGVNEKLFF
TGTGCCAGCAGCCGGACAGGGGGGGTTAATGAAAAACTGTTTTTT